This section outlines one TCR beta chain sequence together with its context. Its specificity is unknown. This entry belongs to a study of cytomegalovirus exposure and HLA in healthy donors. Findings of the study overall: Many donors carried some public TCRs, although rarity characterized most TCR sequences.

Use of 60 Vbeta and 13 Jbeta primers characterized the PCR. Data came from immunoSEQ multiplex PCR; TCRdb stores just in-frame clones and leaves some out. The table shows about 130,000 clones, with roughly three quarters occurring only once. CDR3 length equals 16 residues. Germline CDR1 and CDR2: MNHEY and SMNVEV (reference sequence). Trimming pared 5 bases from V and 1 base from J, leaving 17 bases between. This sequence originates from a man aged 25 to 45 in good health and CMV-seronegative. Sequencing used PBMCs. The V and J genes are TRBV27 and TRBJ1-1; D ambiguous. The CDR3 protein is CASSPNPREWNTEAFF. CDR3 DNA: TGTGCCAGCAGTCCGAACCCCCGGGAGTGGAACACTGAAGCTTTCTTT.